This T cell receptor beta chain is from a study of CD8 T cells in ankylosing spondylitis. This clonotype was recorded at least ten times. The antigen remains unidentified. Making the TCR beta libraries involved quantitative 5'-RACE with molecular barcodes. In TCRdb, the 5' RACE reads were re-called with MiXCR into one record per CDR3 protein. The sample includes around 430,000 distinct CDR3 sequences, approximately 17% of them seen just once. The germline V gene has CDR1 SQVTM and CDR2 ANQGSEA. V dropped 1 base and J dropped 5 bases, with 8 bases sitting between them. This CDR3 region has 12 residues. Findings and limits, study-wide: A motif in TCR beta, a set of seven to nine highly homologous variants, appeared characteristic of ankylosing spondylitis blood. CD8+ cells made up the disease-linked clones, which were relatively rare in peripheral blood. Reported data indicate significant enrichment of disease-linked clones within matched ankylosing spondylitis synovial fluid.

The clonotype was recovered from a male donor with ankylosing spondylitis. The source material was blood, either unsorted or a sorted T cell fraction (not recorded which). The chain has TRBV29-1 and TRBJ1-1; D gene uncertain. As DNA, the CDR3 is TGCAGCGTTGAAGGGTTGGCGACTGAAGCTTTCTTT. Translating gives CSVEGLATEAFF.